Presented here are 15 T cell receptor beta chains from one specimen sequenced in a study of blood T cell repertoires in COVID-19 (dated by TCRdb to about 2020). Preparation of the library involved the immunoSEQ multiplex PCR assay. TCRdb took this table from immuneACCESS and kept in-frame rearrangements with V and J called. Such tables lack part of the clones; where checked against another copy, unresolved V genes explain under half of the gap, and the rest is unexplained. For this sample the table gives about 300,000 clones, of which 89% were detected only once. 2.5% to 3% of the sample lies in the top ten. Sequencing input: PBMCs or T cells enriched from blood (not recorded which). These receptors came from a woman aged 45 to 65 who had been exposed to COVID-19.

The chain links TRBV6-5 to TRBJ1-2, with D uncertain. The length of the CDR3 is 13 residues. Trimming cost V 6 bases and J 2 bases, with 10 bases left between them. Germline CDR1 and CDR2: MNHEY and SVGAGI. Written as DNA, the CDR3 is TGTGCCAGCAGCTACGACATGAACTATGGCTACACCTTC. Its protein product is CASSYDMNYGYTF.

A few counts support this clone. The CDR3 reads CSVVDRVGTEAFF. As DNA, the CDR3 is TGCAGCGTTGTAGACAGGGTGGGTACTGAAGCTTTCTTT. The V call is TRBV29-1, the J call TRBJ1-1; 7 positions match TRBD1. Germline CDR1 reads SQVTM; CDR2 reads ANQGSEA. V lost 4 bases to trimming and J lost 5 bases; unmatched junction nucleotides: 7. CDR3 length: 13 residues.

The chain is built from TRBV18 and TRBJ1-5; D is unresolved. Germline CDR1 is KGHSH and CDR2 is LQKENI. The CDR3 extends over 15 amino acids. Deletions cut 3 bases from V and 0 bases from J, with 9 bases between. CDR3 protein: CASSPAGYSNQPQHF. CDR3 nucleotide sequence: TGTGCCAGCTCACCGGCAGGTTATAGCAATCAGCCCCAGCATTTT.

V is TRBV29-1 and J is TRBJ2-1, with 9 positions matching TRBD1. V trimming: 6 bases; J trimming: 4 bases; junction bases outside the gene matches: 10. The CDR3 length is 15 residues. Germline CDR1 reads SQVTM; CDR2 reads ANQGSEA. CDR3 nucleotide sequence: TGCAGCGTAACCGGACAGGGGCAGTCATACAATGAGCAGTTCTTC. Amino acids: CSVTGQGQSYNEQFF.

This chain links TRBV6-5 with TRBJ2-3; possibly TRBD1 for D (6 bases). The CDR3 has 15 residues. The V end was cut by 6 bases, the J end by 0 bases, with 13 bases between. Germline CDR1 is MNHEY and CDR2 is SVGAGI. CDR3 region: CASRLQGSSTDTQYF. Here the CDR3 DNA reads TGTGCCAGCAGACTTCAGGGGTCTAGCACAGATACGCAGTATTTT.

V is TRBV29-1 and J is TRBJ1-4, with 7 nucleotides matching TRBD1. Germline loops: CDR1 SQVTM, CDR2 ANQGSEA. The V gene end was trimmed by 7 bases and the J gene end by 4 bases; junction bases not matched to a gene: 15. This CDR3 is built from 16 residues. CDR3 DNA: TGCAGCGGCCGGGACAGCATATCAACTAATAATGAAAAACTGTTTTTT. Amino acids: CSGRDSISTNNEKLFF.

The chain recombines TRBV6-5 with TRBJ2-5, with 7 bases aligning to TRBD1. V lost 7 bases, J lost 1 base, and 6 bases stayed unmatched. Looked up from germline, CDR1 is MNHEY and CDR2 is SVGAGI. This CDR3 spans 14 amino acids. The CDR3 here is CASTLGQAQETQYF. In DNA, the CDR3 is TGTGCCAGCACCCTCGGACAGGCCCAAGAGACCCAGTACTTC.

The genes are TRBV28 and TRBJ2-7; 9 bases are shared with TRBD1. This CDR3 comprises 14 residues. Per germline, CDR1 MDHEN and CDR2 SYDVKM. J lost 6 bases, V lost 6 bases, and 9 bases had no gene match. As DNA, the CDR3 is TGTGCCAGCAGACCGACAGGGGGGGCCGCCGAGCAGTACTTC. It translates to CASRPTGGAAEQYF.

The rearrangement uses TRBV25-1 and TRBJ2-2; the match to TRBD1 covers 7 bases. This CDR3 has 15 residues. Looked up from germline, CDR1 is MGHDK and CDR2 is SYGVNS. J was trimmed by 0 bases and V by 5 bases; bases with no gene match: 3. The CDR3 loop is CASSTGTANTGELFF. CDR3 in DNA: TGTGCCAGCAGTACCGGGACAGCGAACACCGGGGAGCTGTTTTTT.

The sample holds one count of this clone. DNA for the CDR3: TGTGCCAGCAGTGTTGAAACGGGACTAACAAAGAAGCAGTTCTTC. This encodes CASSVETGLTKKQFF. The chain carries TRBV6-4 and TRBJ2-1; 7 bases fit TRBD2. Unmatched junction bases numbered 14, after V lost 4 bases and J lost 11 bases. Germline V gene lookup returns CDR1 MRHNA and CDR2 SNTAGT. The CDR3 totals 15 residues.

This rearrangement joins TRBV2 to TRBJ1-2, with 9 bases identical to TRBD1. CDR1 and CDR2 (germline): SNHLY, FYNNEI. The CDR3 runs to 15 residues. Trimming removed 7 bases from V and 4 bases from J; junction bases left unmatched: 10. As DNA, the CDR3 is TGTGCCAGCACCAAGGACAGGGGATTTGGCTATGGCTACACCTTC. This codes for CASTKDRGFGYGYTF.

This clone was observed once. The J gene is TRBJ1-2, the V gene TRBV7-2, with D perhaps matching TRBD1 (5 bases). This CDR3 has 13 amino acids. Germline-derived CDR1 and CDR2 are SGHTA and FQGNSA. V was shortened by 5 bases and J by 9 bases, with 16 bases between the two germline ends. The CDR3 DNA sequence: TGTGCCAGCAGCCGAGAGATAGGGGCGAGCTACACCTTC. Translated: CASSREIGASYTF.

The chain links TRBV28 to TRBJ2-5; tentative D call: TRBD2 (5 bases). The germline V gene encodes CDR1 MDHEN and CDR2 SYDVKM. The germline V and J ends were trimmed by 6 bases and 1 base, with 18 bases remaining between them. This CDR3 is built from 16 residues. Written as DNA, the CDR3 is TGTGCCAGCAGCCACCCCAGCGGCCTACCCCAAGAGACCCAGTACTTC. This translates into CASSHPSGLPQETQYF.

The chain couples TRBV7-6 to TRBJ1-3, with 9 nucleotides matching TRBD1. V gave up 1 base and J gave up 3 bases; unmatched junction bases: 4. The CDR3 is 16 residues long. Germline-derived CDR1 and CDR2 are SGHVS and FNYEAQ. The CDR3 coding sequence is TGTGCCAGCAGCTTAGTGGGACAGGGCCGTGGAAACACCATATATTTT. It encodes CASSLVGQGRGNTIYF. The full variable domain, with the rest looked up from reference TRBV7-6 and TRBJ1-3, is GAGVSQSPRYKVTKRGQDVALRCDPISGHVSLYWYRQALGQGPEFLTYFNYEAQQDKSGLPNDRFSAERPEGSISTLTIQRTEQRDSAMYRCASSLVGQGRGNTIYFGEGSWLTVV.

The CDR3 DNA follows: TGTGCCAGCAGCCAATTAACATTCCACACTGAAGCTTTCTTT. Translation: CASSQLTFHTEAFF. This chain links TRBV3-1 (or the pseudogene TRBV3-2) with TRBJ1-1; no firm D call. With 2 bases removed from V and 3 bases from J, the gap between germline ends came to 10 bases. The CDR3 is 14 amino acids. The germline V gene encodes CDR1 LGHDT and CDR2 YNNKEL (reference sequence).